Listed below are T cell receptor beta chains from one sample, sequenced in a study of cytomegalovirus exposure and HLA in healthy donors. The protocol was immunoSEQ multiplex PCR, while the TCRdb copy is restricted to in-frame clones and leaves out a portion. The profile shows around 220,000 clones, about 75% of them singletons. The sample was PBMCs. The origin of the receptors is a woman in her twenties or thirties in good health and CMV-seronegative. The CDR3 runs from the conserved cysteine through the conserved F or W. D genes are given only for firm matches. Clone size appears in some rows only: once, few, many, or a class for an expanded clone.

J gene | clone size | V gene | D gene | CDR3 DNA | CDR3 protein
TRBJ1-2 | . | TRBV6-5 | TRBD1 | TGTGCCAGCAGCCTAGGACAGGGGATCTATGGCTACACCTTC | CASSLGQGIYGYTF
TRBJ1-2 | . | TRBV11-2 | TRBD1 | TGTGCCAGCAGCTTTACCGGACAGGGCGGCTATGGCTACACCTTC | CASSFTGQGGYGYTF
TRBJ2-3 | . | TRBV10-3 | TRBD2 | TGTGCCTCCACACCGACTAGCGGGAGCACAGATACGCAGTATTTT | CASTPTSGSTDTQYF
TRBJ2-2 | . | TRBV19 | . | TGTGCCAGTAGTCAGATCTACAGGGATATCAACACCGGGGAGCTGTTTTTT | CASSQIYRDINTGELFF
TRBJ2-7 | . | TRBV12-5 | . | TGTGCTAGTGGGGCCACCAGGGACGAGCAGTACTTC | CASGATRDEQYF
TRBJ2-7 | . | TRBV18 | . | TGTGCCAGCTCACCGATGGAGGGGCCCTCCGACGAGCAGTACTTC | CASSPMEGPSDEQYF
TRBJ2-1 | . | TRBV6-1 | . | TGTGCCAGCAGCCAAGGGGGAGGGTCCTACAATGAGCAGTTCTTC | CASSQGGGSYNEQFF
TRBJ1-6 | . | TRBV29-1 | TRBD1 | TGCAGCGTCAGGACAGGGGAGGGTTCACCCCTCCACTTT | CSVRTGEGSPLHF
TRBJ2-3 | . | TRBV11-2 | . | TGTGCCAGCAGCCGCCCACCGGGTACGCAGTATTTT | CASSRPPGTQYF
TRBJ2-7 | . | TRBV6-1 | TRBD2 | TGTGCCAGCAGACAGACTAGCGGGGGGGCCGGAGAGCAGTACTTC | CASRQTSGGAGEQYF
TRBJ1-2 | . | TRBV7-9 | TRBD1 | TGTGCCAGCAGCACCAACAGGGGCGCCAACTATGGCTACACCTTC | CASSTNRGANYGYTF
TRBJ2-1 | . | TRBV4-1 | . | TGCGCCAGCAGCCAAGGAGGGGAGCAGTTCTTC | CASSQGGEQFF
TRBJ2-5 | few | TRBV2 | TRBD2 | TGTGCCAGCAGTGAAGGGACTAGCGGGGGACTACGAGAGACCCAGTACTTC | CASSEGTSGGLRETQYF
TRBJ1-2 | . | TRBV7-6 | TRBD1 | TGTGCCAGCAGGCACTCGGGACAGGTCCTATATGGCTACACCTTC | CASRHSGQVLYGYTF
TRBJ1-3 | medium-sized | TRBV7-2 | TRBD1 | TGTGCCAGCAGCCTAGGACAGGGGGACACCATATATTTT | CASSLGQGDTIYF
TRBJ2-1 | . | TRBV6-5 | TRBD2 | TGTGCCAGCAGTTACTCTGCGGGGGAAGCCTACAATGAGCAGTTCTTC | CASSYSAGEAYNEQFF
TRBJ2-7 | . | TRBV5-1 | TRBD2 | TGCGCCAGCAGCTTGGGGCCGTCGGGGGGGCCATACGAGCAGTACTTC | CASSLGPSGGPYEQYF
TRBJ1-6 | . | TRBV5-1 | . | TGCGCCAGCAACCCTCGGGGGGAAGTAGGGTCACCCCTCCACTTT | CASNPRGEVGSPLHF
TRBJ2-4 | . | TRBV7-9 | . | TGTGCCAGCAGCTTAGGCGGACTAGCCAAAAACATTCAGTACTTC | CASSLGGLAKNIQYF
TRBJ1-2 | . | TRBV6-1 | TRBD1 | TGTGCCAGCACCAGACAGGGAGTGGACTATGGCTACACCTTC | CASTRQGVDYGYTF
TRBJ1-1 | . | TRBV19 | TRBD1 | TGTGCCAGTAGTATTACAGGGGATGCCACTGAAGCTTTCTTT | CASSITGDATEAFF
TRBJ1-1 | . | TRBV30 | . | TGTGACTGGAGTGGGACGGCGGGGTTCACTGAAGCTTTCTTT | CDWSGTAGFTEAFF
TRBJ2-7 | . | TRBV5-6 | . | TGTGCCAGCAGCTTTGAAGCGACCTACGAGCAGTACTTC | CASSFEATYEQYF
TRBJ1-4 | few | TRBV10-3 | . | TGTGCCATCAAACCGGGACACACGCAAAATGAAAAACTGTTTTTT | CAIKPGHTQNEKLFF
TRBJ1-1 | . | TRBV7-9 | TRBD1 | TGTTCCAGCAGCCTCTACTCCGGGACAGCTGAAGCTTTCTTT | CSSSLYSGTAEAFF
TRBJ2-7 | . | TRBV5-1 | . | TGCGCCAGCAGCTTGGGGCGTAGCGCTCTCTCCGACTACGAGCAGTACTTC | CASSLGRSALSDYEQYF
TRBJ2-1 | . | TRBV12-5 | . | TGTGCTAGTGGTTTGCTACTTTTTAATGAGCAGTTCTTC | CASGLLLFNEQFF
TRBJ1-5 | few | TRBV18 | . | TGTGCCAGCTCAAAAGAAGCCCCCGCTAATCAGCCCCAGCATTTT | CASSKEAPANQPQHF
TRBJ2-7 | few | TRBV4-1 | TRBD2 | TGCGCCAGCAGCCAGGATGGGACTAGCGGCTACGAGCAGTACTTC | CASSQDGTSGYEQYF
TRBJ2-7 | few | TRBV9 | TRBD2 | TGTGCCAGCAGCTCTTCTAGCGGACAACTTTACGAGCAGTACTTC | CASSSSSGQLYEQYF
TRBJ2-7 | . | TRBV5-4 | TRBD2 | TGTGCCGGCAGCCCAGGACTAGCGGACTCCTACGAGCAGTACTTC | CAGSPGLADSYEQYF
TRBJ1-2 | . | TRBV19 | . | TGTGCCAGTGCAATGGGCAGTACGGATGGCTACACCTTC | CASAMGSTDGYTF
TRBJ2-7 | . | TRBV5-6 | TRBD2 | TGTGCCAGCAGCTTGCCACCGGGACTAGCTACGTACTACGAGCAGTACTTC | CASSLPPGLATYYEQYF
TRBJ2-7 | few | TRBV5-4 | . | TGTGCCAGCAGTCCATGGGGAGGTCCCTACGAGCAGTACTTC | CASSPWGGPYEQYF
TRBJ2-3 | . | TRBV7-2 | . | TGTGCCAGCAGAGCTGGAGGGGCTTGGGATACGCAGTATTTT | CASRAGGAWDTQYF
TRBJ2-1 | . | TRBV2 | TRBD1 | TGTGCCAGCAATCCCCAGACAGGGGGACGGAGCAATGAGCAGTTCTTC | CASNPQTGGRSNEQFF
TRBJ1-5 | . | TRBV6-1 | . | TGTGCCAGCAGTGAAGCCGGAGGAAATCAGCCCCAGCATTTT | CASSEAGGNQPQHF
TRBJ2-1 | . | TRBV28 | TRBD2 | TGTGCCAGCAGTACCCCTAGCGGGAGAGCCCCGTTCTTC | CASSTPSGRAPFF
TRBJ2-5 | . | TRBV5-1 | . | TGCGCCAGCAGCTTGGACAGGAGGGTCCTGCCTGAGACCCAGTACTTC | CASSLDRRVLPETQYF
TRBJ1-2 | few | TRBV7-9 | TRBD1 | TGTGCCAGCAGCTTAGAACAGGGGGGCGGCTACACCTTC | CASSLEQGGGYTF
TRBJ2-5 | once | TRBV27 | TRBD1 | TGTGCCAGCACTACCGGGACAGGGACTAAAGAGGCCCAGTACTTC | CASTTGTGTKEAQYF
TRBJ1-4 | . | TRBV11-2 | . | TGTGCCAGCAGCTTAGGCCGTGGAAGGACTTTTACAACTAATGAAAAACTGTTTTTT | CASSLGRGRTFTTNEKLFF
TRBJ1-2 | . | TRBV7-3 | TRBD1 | TGTGCCAGCAGCTTGACAGGGGATGGCTACACCTTC | CASSLTGDGYTF
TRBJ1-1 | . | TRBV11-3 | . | TGTGCCAGCAGCTTAGGGGGGCAGGGAGCTTTCTTT | CASSLGGQGAFF
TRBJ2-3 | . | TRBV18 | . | TGTGCCAGCTCACCAATCCTGCGGGGCCTTACAGATACGCAGTATTTT | CASSPILRGLTDTQYF
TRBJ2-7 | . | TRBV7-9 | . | TGTTCCAGCAGCTTACAGGCGGGGGAGCAGTACTTC | CSSSLQAGEQYF
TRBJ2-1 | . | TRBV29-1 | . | TGCAGCGTTGTATCCATGGCGGTGTCAAATGAGCAGTTCTTC | CSVVSMAVSNEQFF
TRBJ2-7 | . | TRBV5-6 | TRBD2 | TGTGCCAGCAGCCTGGCAGCGGGAGGAGTCTCCGAGCAGTACTTC | CASSLAAGGVSEQYF
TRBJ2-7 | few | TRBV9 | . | TGTGCCAGCAGCGTAGTGGAGGGGGCCCGCGAGCAGTACTTC | CASSVVEGAREQYF
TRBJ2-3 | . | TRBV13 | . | TGTGCCAGCAGCGCCCGGAGACAGTTGACAGATACGCAGTATTTT | CASSARRQLTDTQYF
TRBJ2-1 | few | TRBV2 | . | TGTGCCAGCGGTAGCGGCCTCTACAATGAGCAGTTCTTC | CASGSGLYNEQFF
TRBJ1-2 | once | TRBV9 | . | TGTGCCAGCAGCGTAGCTGAACGGCCGGGTTATGGCTACACCTTC | CASSVAERPGYGYTF